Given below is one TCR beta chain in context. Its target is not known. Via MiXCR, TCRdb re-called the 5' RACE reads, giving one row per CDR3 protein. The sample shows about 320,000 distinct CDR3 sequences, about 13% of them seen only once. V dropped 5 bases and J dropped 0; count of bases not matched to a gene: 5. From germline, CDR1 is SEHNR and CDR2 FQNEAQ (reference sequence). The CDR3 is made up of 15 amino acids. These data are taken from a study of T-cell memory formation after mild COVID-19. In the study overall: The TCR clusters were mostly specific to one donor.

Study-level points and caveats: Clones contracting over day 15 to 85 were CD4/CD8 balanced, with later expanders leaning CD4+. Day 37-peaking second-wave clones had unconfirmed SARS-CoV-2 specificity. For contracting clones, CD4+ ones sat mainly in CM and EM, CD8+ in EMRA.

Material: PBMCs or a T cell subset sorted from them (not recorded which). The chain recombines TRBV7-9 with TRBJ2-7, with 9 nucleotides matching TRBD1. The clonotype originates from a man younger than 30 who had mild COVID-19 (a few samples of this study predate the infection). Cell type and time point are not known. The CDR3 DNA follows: TGTGCCAGCAGCCCCCGGACAGGGGTCTCCTACGAGCAGTACTTC. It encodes CASSPRTGVSYEQYF.